The text below deals with one TCR beta chain. Its antigen is not known. This specimen belongs to a study of shared clonotypes between healthy human individuals. Study-wide background: Per-donor plates numbered three CD4 naive, three CD4 memory, two CD8 naive and one CD8 memory.

Findings and caveats of the study: Enrolling few donors narrowed the genetic and exposure-history diversity that was represented.

The ends were cut back, 3 bases at V and 7 bases at J, with 21 bases in the middle. CDR1 is MNHNS, CDR2 SASEGT, per germline. There are 16 residues in the CDR3. The naive CD8 fraction comprised CD45RO-negative cells positively selected for CCR7 and excluded terminally differentiated effector memory CD45RA+ cells. Participating donors were healthy, HIV-negative adults free of recent acute infections or vaccinations. Libraries were prepared by immunoSEQ multiplex PCR; TCRdb keeps only in-frame clonotypes and omits some of them. Of about 2,200,000 clones listed, 90% to 95% are singletons. The clonotype comes from a man between 18 and 29 years old in good health. Some clones in this sample may be carry-over from other donors' samples. The sample taken for sequencing was naive CD8+ T cells from PBMCs. The V call is TRBV6-1, the J call TRBJ2-5; D might be TRBD2 (6 bases). The CDR3 loop reads CASSENPGVGWATQYF. The CDR3 region has the DNA TGTGCCAGCAGTGAGAATCCGGGGGTAGGGTGGGCGACCCAGTACTTC.